This T cell receptor (beta chain) comes out of a study of blood T cell repertoires in COVID-19. Participant reports of clinical history set cohort assignment. Recovered Cohort 3 donors showed two negative PCRs, clearance, or symptom resolution. Only in-frame clones appear in the TCRdb table, and some are missing; sequencing was by immunoSEQ multiplex PCR. The sample lists around 390,000 clones, about 87% occurring once. Germline CDR1 is LNHDA and CDR2 is SQIVND (reference sequence). J was trimmed by 6 bases and V by 10 bases; bases with no gene match: 12. The CDR3 has 14 amino acids. Sequenced input: PBMCs or T cells enriched from blood (not recorded which). The J gene is TRBJ1-5, the V gene TRBV19; 7 positions agree with TRBD1. The receptor comes from a woman aged 45-59 years who had recovered from COVID-19. CDR3 sequence: CATKRQGRGQPQHF. In DNA form, the CDR3 reads TGTGCCACCAAAAGACAGGGCCGCGGTCAGCCCCAGCATTTT.